This TCR beta chain was sequenced during a study of blood T cell repertoires in COVID-19. Looking at the study overall: The United States, Italy and Spain were the sources of the acute and convalescent COVID-19 samples. T cells, B-cell-depleted T cells, or PBMCs supplied cDNA or gDNA.

In the study's own analysis: It was from reference gene primer amplification that nucleated cell counts were estimated. Repertoires were generated with immunoSEQ multiplex PCR, while TCRdb's copy carries only in-frame clones and drops some. Clone size and the V and J calls come from that table; the DNA yielded D and trimming. In the table there are more than 25,000 clones, about nine tenths of which are singletons. The V gene's germline CDR1 is SGHRS and CDR2 YFSETQ. The junction had 7 bases not matched to a gene; V was cut back by 0 bases and J by 1 base. CDR3 length: 18 residues. V is TRBV5-1 and J is TRBJ2-1, with TRBD2 matching over 10 bases. Sample: peripheral blood. This receptor was identified in a man between 45 and 60 years old with active COVID-19. This chain's CDR3 is CASSLAWIAGGSYNEQFF. Written as DNA, the CDR3 is TGCGCCAGCAGCTTGGCCTGGATAGCGGGAGGTTCCTACAATGAGCAGTTCTTC.